The T cell receptor (beta chain) described here comes from a study of blood T cell repertoires in COVID-19. The wider study: Specimens from acute and convalescent COVID-19 originated in the United States, Italy and Spain. Sources were T cells, B-cell-depleted T cells, or PBMCs; the material itself was cDNA or gDNA.

Under the authors' procedure: From reference gene primer amplification, estimates of nucleated cell counts were derived. The data were produced by immunoSEQ multiplex PCR, yet TCRdb's version contains in-frame clones alone and is incomplete. V and J calls and clone size are copied from that table; D and trimming were computed from the DNA. The sample holds approximately 50,000 clones, approximately 87% seen once. The CDR3 extends over 16 amino acids. Germline CDR1 is MGHRA and CDR2 is YSYEKL. V lost 1 base and J 0 bases, leaving 13 bases between the germline ends. The chain couples TRBV4-1 to TRBJ2-7; D perhaps matches TRBD2 (5 bases). This TCR came from a man aged 45-65 years with acute or convalescent COVID-19. Sequenced sample: peripheral blood. This CDR3 is CASSQASPSSSYEQYF. As DNA, the CDR3 is TGCGCCAGCAGCCAAGCTAGCCCCTCAAGCTCCTACGAGCAGTACTTC.